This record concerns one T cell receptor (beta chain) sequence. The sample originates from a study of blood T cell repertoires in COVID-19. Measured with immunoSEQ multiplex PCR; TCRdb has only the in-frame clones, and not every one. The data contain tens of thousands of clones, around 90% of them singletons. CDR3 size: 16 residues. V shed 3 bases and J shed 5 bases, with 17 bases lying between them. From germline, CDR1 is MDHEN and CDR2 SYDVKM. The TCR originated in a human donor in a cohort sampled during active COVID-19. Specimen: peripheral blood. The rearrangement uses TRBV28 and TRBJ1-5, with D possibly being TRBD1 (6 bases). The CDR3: CASSFTDRNADQPQHF. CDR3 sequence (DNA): TGTGCCAGCAGTTTCACCGACAGGAATGCCGATCAGCCCCAGCATTTT.